The next 13 T cell receptor beta chains were all read from a single sample in a study of regulatory T cells in long-lasting Graves disease. Building the TCR beta libraries relied on iRepertoire HTBI primers, and CDR3 regions underwent Arm-PCR. TCRdb called the multiplex PCR reads again in MiXCR, with one record for every CDR3 protein. The sample carries about 470,000 distinct CDR3 sequences, roughly 20% recorded once. Regarding time point: persistent/refractory GD, antithyroid drugs over 5 years with positive TRAb. PBMC-extracted RNA yielded the TCR library. The input for sequencing was peripheral blood mononuclear cells (PBMCs), taken when the disease was refractory, from a patient treated with antithyroid drugs. The receptors originated from a female donor with Graves disease.

This clonotype was found many times. The chain uses TRBV20-1 and TRBJ1-5, with TRBD1 identical over 7 bases. The germline V gene has CDR1 DFQATT and CDR2 SNEGSKA (reference sequence). This CDR3 contains 12 residues. V gave up 3 bases and J gave up 4 bases; unmatched junction bases: 0. CDR3 sequence: CSARTGNQPQHF. CDR3 bases: TGCAGTGCTAGGACAGGGAATCAGCCCCAGCATTTT.

The table lists this clonotype with a few counts. V usage is TRBV24-1 and J usage is TRBJ2-6; the match to TRBD1 covers 11 bases. This CDR3 spans 18 amino acids. Trimming cost V 4 bases and J 0 bases; bases outside gene matches: 4. CDR1 and CDR2 from the germline V gene are KGHDR and SFDVKD. The CDR3 nucleotides are TGTGCCACCAGTGAGTCGGGACAGGGGGACTCTGGGGCCAACGTCCTGACTTTC. It encodes CATSESGQGDSGANVLTF.

This clonotype was seen many times. The chain employs TRBV28 and TRBJ1-2, with D uncertain. From germline, CDR1 is MDHEN and CDR2 SYDVKM. This CDR3 region has 14 residues. Trimming took off 6 bases at V and 2 bases at J, with 13 bases between the two ends. The CDR3 spells CASRSGPGNYGYTF. The CDR3, as DNA: TGTGCCAGCAGAAGCGGGCCGGGGAACTATGGCTACACCTTC.

V is TRBV2 and J is TRBJ1-5; 7 nucleotides match TRBD1. The CDR3 is 14 residues long. V lost 7 bases, J lost 3 bases, and 6 bases stayed unmatched. Germline V gene sequence: CDR1 SNHLY, CDR2 FYNNEI. The CDR3 DNA sequence: TGTGCCAGCAAAGATACAGGGGACAATCAGCCCCAGCATTTT. Amino acid sequence: CASKDTGDNQPQHF.

DNA for the CDR3: TGTGCCAGCAGCGGGACAGGACAGGGTGGTACCGGGGAGCTGTTTTTT. Its protein product is CASSGTGQGGTGELFF. The chain carries TRBV9 and TRBJ2-2, with TRBD1 matching 8 bases. CDR3 length equals 16 residues. Germline CDR1 and CDR2: SGDLS and YYNGEE. Trimming cost V 3 bases and J 5 bases; bases outside gene matches: 9.

This clonotype has at least ten counts. A read error may produce the germline difference seen at one junction end. V and J are TRBV2 and TRBJ2-2; D might be TRBD2 (5 bases). This CDR3 is 16 amino acids long. Germline V gene data show CDR1 as SNHLY and CDR2 as FYNNEI. This chain's CDR3 is CASREGSLRGTGELFF. The CDR3 DNA sequence: TGTGCCAGCAGGGAAGGCTCCCTACGAGGGACCGGGGAGCTGTTTTTT.

This chain joins TRBV4-1 and TRBJ2-4, with a weak D call TRBD2 (6 bases). The CDR3 spans 13 residues. The V gene lost 3 bases and the J gene lost 6 bases, with 9 bases spanning the gap. Germline values: CDR1 MGHRA, CDR2 YSYEKL. The CDR3 sequence: CASSHMGGNIQYF. The CDR3, as DNA: TGCGCCAGCAGCCATATGGGGGGAAACATTCAGTACTTC.

The sample holds many counts of this clonotype. V is TRBV28 and J is TRBJ2-7; TRBD1 might be the D (6 bases). CDR1 and CDR2 (germline): MDHEN, SYDVKM. The CDR3 has 14 amino acids. The germline V and J ends were trimmed by 10 bases and 3 bases, with 19 bases remaining between them. The CDR3 loop reads CAINLQGSNYEQYF. The CDR3 bases are TGTGCCATTAATCTACAGGGTAGCAACTACGAGCAGTACTTC.

This clonotype has a handful of counts. This chain connects TRBV6-5 to TRBJ2-7; D gene uncertain. Germline V gives CDR1 MNHEY, CDR2 SVGAGI. V gave up 0 bases and J gave up 7 bases, with 16 bases separating them. This CDR3 region has 15 residues. CDR3 sequence (DNA): TGTGCCAGCAGTTACTCTACCCTCCGTTCGCATGAGCAGTACTTC. Translating it yields CASSYSTLRSHEQYF.

Of note for this clonotype: A read error may be the cause here, since a much bigger clone is one base away. The conserved closing phenylalanine or tryptophan is absent in this CDR3, likely reflecting a read error. V gene TRBV29-1 combines with J gene TRBJ2-7, with 9 bases identical to TRBD2. The CDR3 runs to 12 residues. V was clipped by 3 bases and J by 3 bases; unmatched bases: 0. The V gene's germline CDR1 is SQVTM and CDR2 ANQGSEA. CDR3 sequence (DNA): TGCAGCGTTGAGACTAGCGGCTACGAGCAGTACTCC. Protein sequence: CSVETSGYEQYS.

This clonotype was counted at least ten times. The rearrangement links TRBV20-1 to TRBJ2-5, with a tentative D call TRBD1 (5 bases). Germline assignment: CDR1 DFQATT and CDR2 SNEGSKA (reference sequence). This CDR3 has 13 residues. V was clipped by 0 bases and J by 6 bases, with 11 bases between them. CDR3 amino acids: CSARDPAGQTQYF. In DNA form, the CDR3 reads TGCAGTGCTAGAGATCCGGCAGGGCAGACCCAGTACTTC.

This clonotype was observed at least ten times. The rearrangement links TRBV27 to TRBJ2-7; 8 bases map to TRBD1. The J segment lost 6 bases and the V segment lost 4 bases, leaving 11 bases of the junction unmatched. CDR3 length: 15 amino acids. Germline CDR1 MNHEY, CDR2 SMNVEV (reference sequence). The CDR3 nucleotides are TGTGCCAGCAGTTCTACGACAGGGGCCCCCGGCGAGCAGTACTTC. This translates into CASSSTTGAPGEQYF.

This clonotype appeared a few times. The J gene is TRBJ1-6, the V gene TRBV6-5, with 10 bases fitting TRBD1. V was clipped by 3 bases and J by 8 bases; unmatched bases: 4. The CDR3 spans 15 residues. Germline CDR1 and CDR2: MNHEY and SVGAGI. Here the CDR3 reads CASSYGTGEHSPLHF. For the CDR3, the DNA is TGTGCCAGCAGTTATGGGACAGGGGAGCATTCACCCCTCCACTTT.